This entry describes one T cell receptor beta chain. Antigen specificity is unknown. Using immunoSEQ multiplex PCR, the repertoire was profiled, and TCRdb retains in-frame clones only, with some absent. In the table there are 77,000 or so clones, about 91% of which are singletons. The data derive from a study of T cell responses to AZD1222 COVID-19 vaccine. Overall study results and limits: The number of AZD1222 recipients seropositive at baseline was only five or six. Donors in the cohort were predominantly white British and more often female, and clonal diversity was possibly underestimated.

This CDR3 has 16 residues. The germline V gene has CDR1 LGHNA and CDR2 YSLEER. V was trimmed by 1 base and J by 7 bases, leaving 17 bases between them. This TCR came from an adult in good health. This material consisted of peripheral blood, taken on day 0 of MenACWY control vaccination. The chain links TRBV4-3 to TRBJ2-1; D possibly matches TRBD1 or TRBD2 (7 bases each). The CDR3 loop reads CASSQAHRQGGNEQFF. The CDR3 bases are TGCGCCAGCAGCCAAGCCCACCGACAGGGAGGGAATGAGCAGTTCTTC.